The rows below give T cell receptor beta chains drawn from one sample of a study of cytomegalovirus exposure and HLA in healthy donors. Libraries were prepared by immunoSEQ multiplex PCR; TCRdb keeps only in-frame clonotypes and omits some of them. Of 150,000 to 200,000 clones listed, roughly 80% are singletons. Sequenced sample: PBMCs. These receptors all stem from a man aged 25-40 years in good health and CMV-seronegative. Each CDR3 is given with its conserved first and last residue. D genes are given only for firm matches. Expanded clones get a size class; other rows say once, few or many, or leave the size out.

clone_size	v_call	j_call	d_call	cdr3_nt	cdr3_aa
.	TRBV25-1	TRBJ2-5	TRBD1	TGTGCCAGCAGTACGGAGGACAGGGGGCCAGAGACCCAGTACTTC	CASSTEDRGPETQYF
.	TRBV28	TRBJ2-1	TRBD2	TGTGCCAGCAGCATTCTAGCGGGGTCATACAATGAGCAGTTCTTC	CASSILAGSYNEQFF
.	TRBV18	TRBJ1-1	.	TGTGCCAGCTCACCCCCCCCCGCGGGGGCGAATACTGAAGCTTTCTTT	CASSPPPAGANTEAFF
.	TRBV29-1	TRBJ1-2	.	TGCAGCGTGGAAGGACAGAGCTATGGCTACACCTTC	CSVEGQSYGYTF
.	TRBV5-1	TRBJ1-2	.	TGCGCCAGCAGCTTGGCTGTCAGCGGAGGGTATGGCTACACCTTC	CASSLAVSGGYGYTF
once	TRBV5-1	TRBJ1-5	TRBD1	TGCGCCAGCAGCTTGGGACAGGGATCCAATCAGCCCCAGCATTTT	CASSLGQGSNQPQHF
.	TRBV6-4	TRBJ2-1	TRBD2	TGTGCCAGCAGTGATCGGACTAGCGGGATAAATGAGCAGTTCTTC	CASSDRTSGINEQFF
.	TRBV29-1	TRBJ2-7	.	TGCAGCGTCAATACAGGGATGGACGAGCAGTACTTC	CSVNTGMDEQYF
.	TRBV4-2	TRBJ1-1	.	TGTGCCAGCAGCCAAGACTGGGGGGAGGGGACTGAAGCTTTCTTT	CASSQDWGEGTEAFF
.	TRBV27	TRBJ1-2	TRBD1	TGTGCCAGCAGTTTATCTCAGGGGGCGGGCTATGGCTACACCTTC	CASSLSQGAGYGYTF
.	TRBV29-1	TRBJ1-2	TRBD1	TGCAGCGTCGCCGGGACAGGGCTATGGTATGGCTACACCTTC	CSVAGTGLWYGYTF
.	TRBV18	TRBJ2-7	TRBD1	TGTGCCAGCTCGTCGGGACAGGGTTCCTACGAGCAGTACTTC	CASSSGQGSYEQYF
.	TRBV2	TRBJ1-1	.	TGTGCCAGCAGGAAGGGACAACTGAACACTGAAGCTTTCTTT	CASRKGQLNTEAFF
once	TRBV6-4	TRBJ2-3	TRBD2	TGTGCCAGCAGTGAGGCTAGCGGGAGTGGGACAGATACGCAGTATTTT	CASSEASGSGTDTQYF
.	TRBV6-5	TRBJ2-7	TRBD1	TGTGCCAGCAGTTACGGGACAGGGGGGAACGAGCAGTACTTC	CASSYGTGGNEQYF
.	TRBV6-5	TRBJ1-2	.	TGTGCCAGCAGTTACTCCCAGGGGCTTAACTATGGCTACACCTTC	CASSYSQGLNYGYTF
.	TRBV7-7	TRBJ2-1	TRBD2	TGTGCCAGCAGCCCGTTTGGTGTAGCGGGAGGCTACAATGAGCAGTTCTTC	CASSPFGVAGGYNEQFF
.	TRBV5-1	TRBJ2-1	TRBD2	TGCGCCAGCAGCTTGGTCGGGGGGGCTTCCTACAATGAGCAGTTCTTC	CASSLVGGASYNEQFF
once	TRBV5-1	TRBJ1-6	.	TGCGCCAGCAGCTTGGGACAACCAAATTCACCCCTCCACTTT	CASSLGQPNSPLHF
.	TRBV5-1	TRBJ2-2	.	TGCGCCAGCAGCCCTACAGGGCCTTGGACCGGGGAGCTGTTTTTT	CASSPTGPWTGELFF
.	TRBV7-2	TRBJ2-5	TRBD2	TGTGCCAGCAGCTTATTAGCGGGGGGGCGTCAAGAGACCCAGTACTTC	CASSLLAGGRQETQYF
few	TRBV4-1	TRBJ2-1	.	TGCGCCAGCAGCCAAGGCGGGCTAGTCGTGTGGTACAATGAGCAGTTCTTC	CASSQGGLVVWYNEQFF
.	TRBV29-1	TRBJ2-4	TRBD1	TGCAGCGGGACATCACAGGGGCTGAAACTAGCCAAAAACATTCAGTACTTC	CSGTSQGLKLAKNIQYF
.	TRBV5-1	TRBJ2-7	TRBD2	TGCGCCAGCAGCCCCAGCGGGGGGGCCGTCGAGCAGTACTTC	CASSPSGGAVEQYF
once	TRBV28	TRBJ2-2	TRBD2	TGTGCCAGCAGTTTATTGACTAGCGGGGCCACCGGGGAGCTGTTTTTT	CASSLLTSGATGELFF
.	TRBV7-9	TRBJ1-6	.	TGTGCCGGTACAGGGTTTGAAAATTCACCCCTCCACTTT	CAGTGFENSPLHF
.	TRBV7-8	TRBJ2-3	.	TGTGCCAGCAGCTATCTCAGCGGACCAGGCACAGATACGCAGTATTTT	CASSYLSGPGTDTQYF
.	TRBV7-8	TRBJ1-2	.	TGTGCCAGCAGCTTAAGCAGGGTGCATACAGAAGCTAACTATGGCTACACCTTC	CASSLSRVHTEANYGYTF
few	TRBV11-2	TRBJ2-5	TRBD1	TGTGCCAGCAGCTTAAGGACAGGCCTCCAAGAGACCCAGTACTTC	CASSLRTGLQETQYF
.	TRBV9	TRBJ2-2	TRBD2	TGTGCCAGCAGCGTAGATCTGGGGGTAGGCGGGGGGGCCGGGGAGCTGTTTTTT	CASSVDLGVGGGAGELFF
.	TRBV2	TRBJ1-1	TRBD1	TGTGCCAGCAGGCCCCACAGGGGGAACACTGAAGCTTTCTTT	CASRPHRGNTEAFF
.	TRBV6-5	TRBJ2-7	TRBD2	TGTGCCAGCAGTCGAGCGGGAAAACAGTACTTC	CASSRAGKQYF
few	TRBV5-1	TRBJ1-4	TRBD1	TGCGCCAGCAGCTTGTTGGGGACAGTTAATGAAAAACTGTTTTTT	CASSLLGTVNEKLFF
.	TRBV7-6	TRBJ2-5	TRBD1	TGTGCCAGCAGCTTGGGACAGGGGGCGACCCAGTACTTC	CASSLGQGATQYF
.	TRBV2	TRBJ1-5	TRBD1	TGTGCCAGCAGTGATGGGGACAGGGGTGGTCCTGGCAATCAGCCCCAGCATTTT	CASSDGDRGGPGNQPQHF
.	TRBV6-6	TRBJ2-3	.	TGTGCCAGCCAGTTTCCTCCCCCCGAGGGTACGCAGTATTTT	CASQFPPPEGTQYF
.	TRBV9	TRBJ2-3	TRBD1	TGTGCCAGCAGCGGCGACAGGGGGCGCTCAGATACGCAGTATTTT	CASSGDRGRSDTQYF
.	TRBV10-2	TRBJ2-3	TRBD2	TGCGCCAGCAGTCCGGGACTAGCGGGGGGCCCAGATACGCAGTATTTT	CASSPGLAGGPDTQYF
.	TRBV5-6	TRBJ2-1	TRBD2	TGTGCCAGCAGCCAAGCGGGGGGAGGGGACAATGAGCAGTTCTTC	CASSQAGGGDNEQFF
.	TRBV10-2	TRBJ1-3	TRBD1	TGCGCCAGCAGTGAGTATAGGGACAGCAACTCTGGAAACACCATATATTTT	CASSEYRDSNSGNTIYF
.	TRBV27	TRBJ2-1	.	TGTGCCAGCAGCCTAATATTAAAGGGGGGGGCTGGCGAGCAGTTCTTC	CASSLILKGGAGEQFF
.	TRBV7-2	TRBJ2-5	.	TGTGCCAGCAGCTTGGGACAAATACAAGAGACCCAGTACTTC	CASSLGQIQETQYF
.	TRBV9	TRBJ2-1	TRBD2	TGTGCCAGCACCCGGACTAGCCGGGACAATGAGCAGTTCTTC	CASTRTSRDNEQFF
.	TRBV4-1	TRBJ2-7	.	TGCGCCAGCAGCCAAGACAGGGGAGTTTCGGGCGAGCAGTACTTC	CASSQDRGVSGEQYF
.	TRBV6-5	TRBJ1-2	.	TGTGCCAGCAGTCTGACAGCAAACTATGGCTACACCTTC	CASSLTANYGYTF
.	TRBV6-1	TRBJ1-1	TRBD1	TGTGCCAGCAGTGAAGCAGGGTGGGGACAGAGGAACACTGAAGCTTTCTTT	CASSEAGWGQRNTEAFF
.	TRBV11-3	TRBJ2-3	TRBD1	TGTGCCAGCAGCCTAGGCCGGGGGACAGGAGACTCGTCGGATACGCAGTATTTT	CASSLGRGTGDSSDTQYF
.	TRBV2	TRBJ2-1	TRBD1	TGTGCCAGCAGTGGACAGGGGGCATCGTACAATGAGCAGTTCTTC	CASSGQGASYNEQFF
.	TRBV6-1	TRBJ2-1	.	TGTGCCAGCAGTGAGAGTTGGTTGCGGGCCAATGAGCAGTTCTTC	CASSESWLRANEQFF
few	TRBV19	TRBJ2-1	TRBD1	TGTGCCAGTAGTATGAACAGGGGGCTTGAGCAGTTCTTC	CASSMNRGLEQFF
.	TRBV29-1	TRBJ2-2	.	TGCAGCGTTCTCAGCGATTACACCGGGGAGCTGTTTTTT	CSVLSDYTGELFF
.	TRBV28	TRBJ1-6	.	TGTGCCAGCATTGCCAGGGACAAACCCCTCCACTTT	CASIARDKPLHF
.	TRBV5-5	TRBJ1-1	.	TGTGCCAGCAGCTTAACCGGGACACGAGGGAACACTGAAGCTTTCTTT	CASSLTGTRGNTEAFF
.	TRBV2	TRBJ2-1	.	TGTGCCAGCACCCCGAGGATCCCAGCCTCCACTCCTTACAATGAGCAGTTCTTC	CASTPRIPASTPYNEQFF
.	TRBV29-1	TRBJ1-2	TRBD1	TGCAGCGTTGAGGGCAGGGGGCTAGGTGGCTACACCTTC	CSVEGRGLGGYTF
few	TRBV6-5	TRBJ1-2	TRBD1	TGTGCCAGCAGTGGACAGGGGGCTTTAGGCGGCTACACCTTC	CASSGQGALGGYTF
.	TRBV2	TRBJ1-5	TRBD1	TGTGCCAGCCGGGGGACAGGACACAATCAGCCCCAGCATTTT	CASRGTGHNQPQHF
.	TRBV4-1	TRBJ1-5	.	TGCGCCAGCAGCCAAGCGGGCGCGGGCCAGCCCCAGCATTTT	CASSQAGAGQPQHF